This is a list of T cell receptor beta chains from one sample in a study of blood T cell repertoires in COVID-19. Data came from immunoSEQ multiplex PCR; TCRdb stores just in-frame clones and leaves some out. The data show 150,000 to 200,000 clones, with approximately 90% seen just once and about 0.95% held by the top ten. The sample consisted of peripheral blood. All receptors come from a man younger than 35 with acute or convalescent COVID-19. CDR3s include the opening cysteine and the closing phenylalanine or tryptophan. Fields, in order: J gene, V gene, D gene, clone size, CDR3 protein, CDR3 DNA. D genes are given only for firm matches. Rows give clone size only sometimes, using once, few, many, or a class for an expanded clone.

j_call: TRBJ2-2; v_call: TRBV5-1; d_call: TRBD1; clone_size: once; cdr3_aa: CASSLLGQSTGELFF; cdr3_nt: TGCGCCAGCAGCTTGCTGGGACAGAGCACCGGGGAGCTGTTTTTT
j_call: TRBJ1-4; v_call: TRBV19; d_call: .; clone_size: .; cdr3_aa: CASSLKRTAYNEKLFF; cdr3_nt: TGTGCCAGTAGTTTGAAGAGGACAGCCTATAATGAAAAACTGTTTTTT
j_call: TRBJ2-7; v_call: TRBV4-2; d_call: .; clone_size: .; cdr3_aa: CASSQDQGRVEQYF; cdr3_nt: TGTGCCAGCAGCCAAGATCAGGGCCGGGTCGAGCAGTACTTC
j_call: TRBJ1-3; v_call: TRBV12-5; d_call: .; clone_size: .; cdr3_aa: CASGLEGLSDTIYF; cdr3_nt: TGTGCTAGTGGTTTGGAGGGGTTATCGGACACCATATATTTT
j_call: TRBJ2-5; v_call: TRBV23-1; d_call: .; clone_size: .; cdr3_aa: CASSLWDKVPHETQYF; cdr3_nt: TGCGCCAGCAGCCTATGGGACAAGGTCCCCCACGAGACCCAGTACTTC
j_call: TRBJ1-1; v_call: TRBV11-2; d_call: .; clone_size: .; cdr3_aa: CASSLGHSSVTEAFF; cdr3_nt: TGTGCCAGCAGCTTAGGACACTCTTCGGTCACTGAAGCTTTCTTT
j_call: TRBJ1-1; v_call: TRBV5-1; d_call: .; clone_size: .; cdr3_aa: CASSLVQGISTEAFF; cdr3_nt: TGCGCCAGCAGCTTGGTTCAGGGGATTAGTACTGAAGCTTTCTTT
j_call: TRBJ2-2; v_call: TRBV3-1/TRBV3-2; d_call: .; clone_size: .; cdr3_aa: CASSLIGVTGELFF; cdr3_nt: TGTGCCAGCAGCCTCATAGGGGTCACCGGGGAGCTGTTTTTT
j_call: TRBJ1-6; v_call: TRBV6-5; d_call: TRBD1; clone_size: .; cdr3_aa: CASSYRLGQGNSPLHF; cdr3_nt: TGTGCCAGCAGTTACCGGTTGGGACAGGGGAATTCACCCCTCCACTTT
j_call: TRBJ1-1; v_call: TRBV15; d_call: .; clone_size: .; cdr3_aa: CATDSGNTEAFF; cdr3_nt: TGTGCCACGGACTCCGGGAACACTGAAGCTTTCTTT
j_call: TRBJ2-2; v_call: TRBV18; d_call: TRBD2; clone_size: .; cdr3_aa: CASSPLPPRGGKNTGELFF; cdr3_nt: TGTGCCAGCTCACCACTACCCCCCCGGGGGGGTAAGAACACCGGGGAGCTGTTTTTT
j_call: TRBJ1-4; v_call: TRBV19; d_call: TRBD1; clone_size: .; cdr3_aa: CASSAGTGGEKLFF; cdr3_nt: TGTGCCAGTAGTGCCGGGACAGGGGGTGAAAAACTGTTTTTT
j_call: TRBJ1-2; v_call: TRBV30; d_call: TRBD1; clone_size: .; cdr3_aa: CARKTPTGVGGYTF; cdr3_nt: TGTGCCCGAAAAACACCGACAGGGGTCGGTGGCTACACCTTC
j_call: TRBJ2-6; v_call: TRBV24-1; d_call: .; clone_size: .; cdr3_aa: CATSPGVASGANVLTF; cdr3_nt: TGTGCCACCAGTCCAGGGGTCGCCTCTGGGGCCAACGTCCTGACTTTC
j_call: TRBJ1-5; v_call: TRBV7-9; d_call: TRBD1; clone_size: .; cdr3_aa: CASSFGQGPYSNQPQHF; cdr3_nt: TGTGCCAGCAGCTTCGGACAGGGCCCGTATAGCAATCAGCCCCAGCATTTT
j_call: TRBJ1-2; v_call: TRBV5-6; d_call: .; clone_size: .; cdr3_aa: CASSFYRDGYTF; cdr3_nt: TGTGCCAGCAGCTTCTACCGAGATGGCTACACCTTC
j_call: TRBJ2-1; v_call: TRBV7-8; d_call: TRBD2; clone_size: .; cdr3_aa: CASSSKTSGGPGEQFF; cdr3_nt: TGTGCCAGCAGCTCCAAGACTAGCGGGGGGCCTGGTGAGCAGTTCTTC
j_call: TRBJ2-3; v_call: TRBV11-2; d_call: TRBD1; clone_size: .; cdr3_aa: CASSIKGAFTDTQYF; cdr3_nt: TGTGCCAGCAGCATCAAGGGGGCCTTCACAGATACGCAGTATTTT
j_call: TRBJ1-3; v_call: TRBV3-1/TRBV3-2; d_call: .; clone_size: .; cdr3_aa: CASSHQKGVYRNTIYF; cdr3_nt: TGTGCCAGCAGCCACCAGAAAGGGGTTTATAGAAACACCATATATTTT
j_call: TRBJ1-3; v_call: TRBV25-1; d_call: .; clone_size: .; cdr3_aa: CASSEGGASGNTIYF; cdr3_nt: TGTGCCAGCAGTGAAGGGGGGGCCTCTGGAAACACCATATATTTT
j_call: TRBJ1-2; v_call: TRBV28; d_call: .; clone_size: .; cdr3_aa: CASSSNYGYTF; cdr3_nt: TGTGCCAGCAGTTCGAACTATGGCTACACCTTC
j_call: TRBJ1-1; v_call: TRBV5-1; d_call: .; clone_size: few; cdr3_aa: CASGLLGSYLNTEAFF; cdr3_nt: TGCGCCAGCGGGCTTCTCGGATCCTACTTAAACACTGAAGCTTTCTTT
j_call: TRBJ1-4; v_call: TRBV25-1; d_call: TRBD1; clone_size: once; cdr3_aa: CASSSWTGRSEKLFF; cdr3_nt: TGTGCCAGCAGTTCATGGACAGGGAGGAGTGAAAAACTGTTTTTT
j_call: TRBJ1-4; v_call: TRBV7-9; d_call: TRBD1; clone_size: .; cdr3_aa: CASSSTKDRANEKLFF; cdr3_nt: TGTGCCAGCAGTTCAACCAAGGACAGGGCCAATGAAAAACTGTTTTTT
j_call: TRBJ2-3; v_call: TRBV18; d_call: TRBD1; clone_size: .; cdr3_aa: CASSSGQGSGVVQYF; cdr3_nt: TGTGCCAGCTCATCCGGACAGGGGTCTGGGGTGGTACAGTATTTT
j_call: TRBJ1-4; v_call: TRBV3-1/TRBV3-2; d_call: .; clone_size: .; cdr3_aa: CASSQKKAPQTGERLFF; cdr3_nt: TGTGCCAGCAGCCAAAAAAAAGCTCCTCAGACGGGAGAAAGACTGTTTTTT
j_call: TRBJ2-6; v_call: TRBV7-3; d_call: TRBD1; clone_size: .; cdr3_aa: CASSPRQGPGANVLTF; cdr3_nt: TGTGCCAGCAGCCCAAGACAGGGACCAGGGGCCAACGTCCTGACTTTC
j_call: TRBJ1-5; v_call: TRBV19; d_call: .; clone_size: once; cdr3_aa: CAAETGVGNQPQHF; cdr3_nt: TGTGCCGCCGAGACGGGGGTGGGCAATCAGCCCCAGCATTTT
j_call: TRBJ2-3; v_call: TRBV5-6; d_call: TRBD2; clone_size: .; cdr3_aa: CASSLSSGGSDTQYF; cdr3_nt: TGTGCCAGCAGCTTAAGTAGCGGGGGTTCGGATACGCAGTATTTT
j_call: TRBJ1-3; v_call: TRBV12-3/TRBV12-4; d_call: .; clone_size: .; cdr3_aa: CASSSTRNTIYF; cdr3_nt: TGTGCCAGCAGTTCCACTCGAAACACCATATATTTT
j_call: TRBJ2-2; v_call: TRBV3-1/TRBV3-2; d_call: .; clone_size: .; cdr3_aa: CASSPDTPNTGELFF; cdr3_nt: TGTGCCAGCAGCCCGGACACTCCGAACACCGGGGAGCTGTTTTTT
j_call: TRBJ2-2; v_call: TRBV10-2; d_call: TRBD2; clone_size: .; cdr3_aa: CASSESSSGGSLNTGELFF; cdr3_nt: TGCGCCAGCAGTGAGTCGAGTAGCGGGGGGTCGTTGAACACCGGGGAGCTGTTTTTT
j_call: TRBJ1-5; v_call: TRBV28; d_call: .; clone_size: .; cdr3_aa: CASRSTGNQPQHF; cdr3_nt: TGTGCCAGCAGAAGTACAGGGAATCAGCCCCAGCATTTT
j_call: TRBJ2-1; v_call: TRBV28; d_call: .; clone_size: .; cdr3_aa: CASSFGGFGNEQFF; cdr3_nt: TGTGCCAGCAGTTTCGGCGGCTTTGGGAATGAGCAGTTCTTC
j_call: TRBJ2-1; v_call: TRBV19; d_call: .; clone_size: .; cdr3_aa: CASSISSYNEQFF; cdr3_nt: TGTGCCAGTAGTATTTCCAGCTACAATGAGCAGTTCTTC
j_call: TRBJ1-1; v_call: TRBV6-5; d_call: .; clone_size: once; cdr3_aa: CASSYTGVTEAFF; cdr3_nt: TGTGCCAGCAGTTACACAGGAGTCACTGAAGCTTTCTTT